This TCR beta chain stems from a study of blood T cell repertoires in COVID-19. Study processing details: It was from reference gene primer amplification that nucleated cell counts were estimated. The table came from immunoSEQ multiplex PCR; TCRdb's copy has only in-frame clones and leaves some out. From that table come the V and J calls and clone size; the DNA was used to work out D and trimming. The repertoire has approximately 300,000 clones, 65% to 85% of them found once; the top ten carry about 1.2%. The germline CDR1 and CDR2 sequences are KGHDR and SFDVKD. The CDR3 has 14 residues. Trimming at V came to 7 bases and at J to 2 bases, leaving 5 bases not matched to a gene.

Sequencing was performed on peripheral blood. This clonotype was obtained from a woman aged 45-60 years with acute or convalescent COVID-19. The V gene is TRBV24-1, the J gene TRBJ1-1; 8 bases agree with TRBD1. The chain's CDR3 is CATRRTGTNTEAFF. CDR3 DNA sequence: TGTGCCACCAGAAGGACAGGGACTAACACTGAAGCTTTCTTT.